The clone carrying this T cell receptor (beta chain) is judged medium-sized. MiXCR was run by TCRdb on the 5' RACE reads, yielding one entry per CDR3 protein. This sample has roughly 4,200 distinct CDR3 sequences, with approximately 25% found just once. The data were obtained in a study of spatial heterogeneity in lung cancer. Time point in this sample: blood at routine non-recurrence follow-up after resection. Germline assignment: CDR1 ENHRY and CDR2 SYGVKD. The CDR3 consists of 15 residues. Trimming shortened V by 5 bases and J by 3 bases, and 16 bases separated the two germline ends. This TCR was sampled from a male donor with early-stage non-small cell lung cancer. The chain recombines TRBV10-3 with TRBJ2-5, with no clear D. Sequencing used PBMCs, obtained at follow-up. For the CDR3, the DNA is TGTGCCATCAGTCCCTCGCCTCGGATAGAAGAGACCCAGTACTTC. Protein sequence: CAISPSPRIEETQYF.